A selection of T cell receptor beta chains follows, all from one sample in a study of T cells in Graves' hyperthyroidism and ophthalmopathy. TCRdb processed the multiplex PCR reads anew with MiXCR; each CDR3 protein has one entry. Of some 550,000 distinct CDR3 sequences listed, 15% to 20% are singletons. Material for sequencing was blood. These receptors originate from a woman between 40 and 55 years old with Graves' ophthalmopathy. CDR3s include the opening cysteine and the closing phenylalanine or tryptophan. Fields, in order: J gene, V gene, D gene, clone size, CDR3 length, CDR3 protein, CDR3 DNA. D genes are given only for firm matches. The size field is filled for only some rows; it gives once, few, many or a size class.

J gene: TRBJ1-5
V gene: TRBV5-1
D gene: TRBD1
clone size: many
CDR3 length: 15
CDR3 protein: CASSLGTGGNQPQHF
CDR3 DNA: TGTGCCAGCAGTTTGGGGACAGGGGGGAATCAGCCCCAGCATTTT

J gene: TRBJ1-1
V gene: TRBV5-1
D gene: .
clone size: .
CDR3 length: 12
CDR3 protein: CVSSPGTTEAFF
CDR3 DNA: TGCGTCAGCAGCCCCGGGACTACTGAAGCTTTCTTT

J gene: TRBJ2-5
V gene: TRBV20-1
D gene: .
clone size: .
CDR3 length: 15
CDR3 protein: CSAQAWGGAEETQYF
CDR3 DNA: TGCAGTGCCCAGGCCTGGGGGGGGGCGGAAGAGACCCAGTACTTC

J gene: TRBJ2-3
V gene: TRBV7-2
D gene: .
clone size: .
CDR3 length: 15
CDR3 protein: CASSLSGLRADTQYF
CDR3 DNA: TGTGCCAGCAGCTTATCAGGGTTGAGAGCAGATACGCAGTATTTT

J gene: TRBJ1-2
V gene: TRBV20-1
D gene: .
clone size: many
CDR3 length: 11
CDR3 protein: CSALENYGYTF
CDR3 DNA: TGCAGTGCTTTGGAAAACTATGGCTACACCTTC

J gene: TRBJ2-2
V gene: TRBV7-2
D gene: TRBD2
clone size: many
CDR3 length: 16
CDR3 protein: CAKNSGGVVNTGELFF
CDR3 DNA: TGTGCCAAAAATAGCGGGGGGGTCGTAAACACCGGGGAGCTGTTTTTT

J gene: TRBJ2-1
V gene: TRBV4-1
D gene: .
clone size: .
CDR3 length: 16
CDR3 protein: CASSRPSSAASNEQFF
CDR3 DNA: TGCGCCAGCAGCCGGCCCAGCTCTGCGGCTAGTAATGAGCAGTTCTTC

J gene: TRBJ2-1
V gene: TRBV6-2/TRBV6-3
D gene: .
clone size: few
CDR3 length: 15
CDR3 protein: CASSYQLSSSDEQFF
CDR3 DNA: TGTGCCAGCAGTTACCAGCTGTCATCCAGCGATGAGCAGTTCTTC

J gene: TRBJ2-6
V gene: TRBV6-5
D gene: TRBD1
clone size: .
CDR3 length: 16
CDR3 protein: CASSFQGAGGANVLTF
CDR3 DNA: TGTGCCAGCAGTTTCCAGGGGGCAGGTGGGGCCAACGTCCTGACTTTC

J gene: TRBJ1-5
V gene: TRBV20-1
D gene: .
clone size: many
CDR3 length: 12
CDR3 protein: CSANQPNQPQHF
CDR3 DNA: TGCAGTGCTAATCAACCGAATCAGCCCCAGCATTTT

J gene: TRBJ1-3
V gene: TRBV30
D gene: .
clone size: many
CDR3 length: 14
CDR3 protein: CAWSRGGSGNTIYF
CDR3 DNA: TGTGCCTGGAGTCGGGGCGGATCTGGAAACACCATATATTTT

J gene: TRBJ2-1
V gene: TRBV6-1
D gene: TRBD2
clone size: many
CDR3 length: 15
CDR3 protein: CASTVTPGLDVEQFF
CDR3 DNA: TGTGCCAGCACTGTAACTCCGGGACTAGATGTTGAGCAGTTCTTC

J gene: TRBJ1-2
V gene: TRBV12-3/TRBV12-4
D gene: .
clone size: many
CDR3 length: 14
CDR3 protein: CASSLGGRGYGYTF
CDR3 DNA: TGTGCCAGCAGTTTAGGAGGTCGTGGCTATGGCTACACCTTC

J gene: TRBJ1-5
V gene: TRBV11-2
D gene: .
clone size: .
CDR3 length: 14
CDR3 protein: CASSLDGQWQPQHF
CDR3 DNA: TGTGCCAGCAGCTTAGATGGGCAGTGGCAGCCCCAGCATTTT

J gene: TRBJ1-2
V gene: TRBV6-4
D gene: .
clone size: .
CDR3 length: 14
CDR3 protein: CASTSGGVGYGYTF
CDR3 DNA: TGTGCCAGCACCTCGGGGGGGGTCGGCTATGGCTACACCTTC

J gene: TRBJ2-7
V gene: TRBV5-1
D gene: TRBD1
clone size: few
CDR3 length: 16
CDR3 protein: CASSLGTGGALGEQYF
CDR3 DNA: TGCGCCAGCAGCTTGGGGACAGGGGGCGCGTTAGGCGAGCAGTACTTC

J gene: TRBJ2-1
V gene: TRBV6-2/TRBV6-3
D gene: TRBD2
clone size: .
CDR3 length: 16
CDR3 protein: CASSTPASGVNNEQFF
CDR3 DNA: TGTGCCAGCAGCACCCCAGCTAGCGGGGTCAACAATGAGCAGTTCTTC

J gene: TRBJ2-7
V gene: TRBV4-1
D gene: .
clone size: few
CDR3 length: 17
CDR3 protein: CASSSGRAETTSYEQYF
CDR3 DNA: TGCGCCAGCAGCTCCGGAAGGGCCGAGACTACCTCCTACGAGCAGTACTTC

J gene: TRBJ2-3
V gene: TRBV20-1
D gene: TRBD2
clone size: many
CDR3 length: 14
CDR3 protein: CSARNPSGEDTQYF
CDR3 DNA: TGCAGTGCTAGAAATCCTAGCGGGGAGGATACGCAGTATTTT

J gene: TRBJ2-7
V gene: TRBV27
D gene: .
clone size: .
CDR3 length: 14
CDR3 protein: CASSLLGKNYEQYF
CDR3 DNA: TGTGCCAGCAGTTTGTTAGGGAAAAACTACGAGCAGTACTTC

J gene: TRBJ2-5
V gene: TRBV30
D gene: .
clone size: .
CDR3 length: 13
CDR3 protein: CAWSQNTQETQYF
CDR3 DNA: TGTGCCTGGAGTCAGAATACCCAAGAGACCCAGTACTTC

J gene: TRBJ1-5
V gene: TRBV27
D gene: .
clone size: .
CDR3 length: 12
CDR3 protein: CASGTGNQPQHF
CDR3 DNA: TGTGCCAGCGGCACAGGGAACCAGCCCCAGCATTTT

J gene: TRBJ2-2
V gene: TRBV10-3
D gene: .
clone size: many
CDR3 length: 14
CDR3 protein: CAIRRQGDTGELFF
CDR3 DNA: TGTGCCATCAGACGCCAGGGCGACACCGGGGAGCTGTTTTTT

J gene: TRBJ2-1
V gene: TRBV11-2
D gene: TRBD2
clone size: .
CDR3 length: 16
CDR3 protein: CASSSILAGGPDEQFF
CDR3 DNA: TGTGCCAGCAGCTCGATCCTAGCGGGAGGACCAGACGAGCAGTTCTTC

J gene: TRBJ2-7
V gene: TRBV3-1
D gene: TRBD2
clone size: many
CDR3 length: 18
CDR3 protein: CASSQEGGRLAGGNEQYF
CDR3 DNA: TGTGCCAGCAGCCAAGAAGGAGGTCGTCTAGCGGGAGGGAACGAGCAGTACTTC

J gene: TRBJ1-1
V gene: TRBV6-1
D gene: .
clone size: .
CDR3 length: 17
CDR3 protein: CASSDAHRVAMNTEAFF
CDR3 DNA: TGTGCCAGCAGTGACGCCCACAGGGTCGCTATGAACACTGAAGCTTTCTTT

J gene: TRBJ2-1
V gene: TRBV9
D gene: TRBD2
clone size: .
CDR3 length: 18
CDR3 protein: CASSVAGAGTSGYNEQFF
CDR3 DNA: TGTGCCAGCAGCGTAGCGGGAGCCGGGACTAGCGGTTACAATGAGCAGTTCTTC

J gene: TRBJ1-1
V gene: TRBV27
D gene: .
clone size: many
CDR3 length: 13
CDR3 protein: CASSPAGANEAFF
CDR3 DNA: TGTGCCAGCAGTCCAGCGGGAGCAAATGAAGCTTTCTTT

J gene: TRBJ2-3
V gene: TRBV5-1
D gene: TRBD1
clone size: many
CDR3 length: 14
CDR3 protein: CASSETGGSDTQYF
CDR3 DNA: TGCGCCAGCAGCGAGACAGGGGGGTCAGATACGCAGTATTTT

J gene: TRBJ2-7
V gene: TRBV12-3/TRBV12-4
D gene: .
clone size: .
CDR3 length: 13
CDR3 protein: CASSLGDGLEQYF
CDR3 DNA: TGTGCCAGCAGTTTAGGGGACGGTTTAGAGCAGTACTTC

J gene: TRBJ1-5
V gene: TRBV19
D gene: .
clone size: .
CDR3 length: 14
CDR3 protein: CASSSLPGLQPQHF
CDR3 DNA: TGTGCCAGTAGTTCCCTTCCCGGCCTTCAGCCCCAGCATTTT

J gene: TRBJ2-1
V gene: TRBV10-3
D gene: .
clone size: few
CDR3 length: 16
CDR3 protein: CAISGSGQAVYNEQFF
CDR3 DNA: TGTGCCATCAGTGGGTCAGGGCAGGCAGTCTACAATGAGCAGTTCTTC

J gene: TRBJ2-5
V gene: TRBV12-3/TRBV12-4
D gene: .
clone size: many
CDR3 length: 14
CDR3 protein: CASSSPGPSETQYF
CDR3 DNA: TGTGCCAGCAGTTCGCCAGGCCCTAGCGAGACCCAGTACTTC

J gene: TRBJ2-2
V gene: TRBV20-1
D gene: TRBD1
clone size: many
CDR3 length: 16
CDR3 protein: CSASDPGQGNTGELFF
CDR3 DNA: TGCAGTGCTAGCGATCCGGGACAGGGCAACACCGGGGAGCTGTTTTTT

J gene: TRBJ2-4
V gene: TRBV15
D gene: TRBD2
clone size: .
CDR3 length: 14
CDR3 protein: CATRRGTSGDIQYF
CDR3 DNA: TGTGCCACCAGACGGGGGACTAGCGGAGACATTCAGTACTTC

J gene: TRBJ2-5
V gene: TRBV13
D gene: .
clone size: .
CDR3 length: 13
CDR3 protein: CASSPRLLQAQYF
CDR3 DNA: TGTGCCAGCAGCCCTCGCCTCCTCCAGGCCCAGTACTTC

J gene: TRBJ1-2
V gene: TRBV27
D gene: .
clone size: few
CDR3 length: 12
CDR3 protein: CATRTENYGYTF
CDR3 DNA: TGTGCCACCAGAACGGAGAACTATGGCTACACCTTC

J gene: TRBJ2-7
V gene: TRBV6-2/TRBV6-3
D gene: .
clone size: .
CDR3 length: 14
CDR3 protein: CASRDPGRNYEQYF
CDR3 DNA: TGTGCCAGCAGAGACCCTGGACGGAACTACGAGCAGTACTTC

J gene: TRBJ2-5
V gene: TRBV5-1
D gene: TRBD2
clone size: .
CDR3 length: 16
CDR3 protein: CASSLGRTPREETQYF
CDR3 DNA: TGCGCCAGCAGCTTGGGGCGGACCCCGCGGGAGGAGACCCAGTACTTC

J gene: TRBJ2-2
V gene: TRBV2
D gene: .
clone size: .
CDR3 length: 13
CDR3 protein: CASSVGRVGELFF
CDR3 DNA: TGTGCCAGCAGTGTTGGACGCGTCGGGGAGCTGTTTTTT

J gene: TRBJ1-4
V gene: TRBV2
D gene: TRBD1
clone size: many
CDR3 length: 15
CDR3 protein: CASTNRGATNEKLFF
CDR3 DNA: TGTGCCAGCACGAACAGGGGCGCAACTAATGAAAAACTGTTTTTT

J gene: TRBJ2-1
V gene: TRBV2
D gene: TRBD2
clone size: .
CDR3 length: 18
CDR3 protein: CASSEVWLAGGPSGEQFF
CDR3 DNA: TGTGCCAGCAGTGAAGTCTGGCTAGCGGGAGGGCCGAGCGGTGAGCAGTTCTTC

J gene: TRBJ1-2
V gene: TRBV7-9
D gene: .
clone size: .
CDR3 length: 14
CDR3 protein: CASSPGAVWYGYTF
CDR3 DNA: TGTGCCAGCAGCCCGGGGGCCGTTTGGTATGGCTACACCTTC

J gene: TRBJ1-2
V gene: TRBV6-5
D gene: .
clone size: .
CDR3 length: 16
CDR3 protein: CASSYGRPIGAYGYTF
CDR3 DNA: TGTGCCAGCAGTTACGGGCGACCCATCGGGGCCTATGGCTACACCTTC

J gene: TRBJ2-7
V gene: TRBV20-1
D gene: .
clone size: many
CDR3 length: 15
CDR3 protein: CSAPPSASHSYEQYF
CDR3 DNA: TGCAGTGCCCCCCCATCGGCCAGTCACTCCTACGAGCAGTACTTC

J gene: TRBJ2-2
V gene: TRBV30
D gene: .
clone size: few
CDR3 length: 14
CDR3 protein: CACGGGGDTGELFF
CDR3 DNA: TGTGCCTGCGGGGGCGGGGGTGACACCGGGGAGCTGTTTTTT